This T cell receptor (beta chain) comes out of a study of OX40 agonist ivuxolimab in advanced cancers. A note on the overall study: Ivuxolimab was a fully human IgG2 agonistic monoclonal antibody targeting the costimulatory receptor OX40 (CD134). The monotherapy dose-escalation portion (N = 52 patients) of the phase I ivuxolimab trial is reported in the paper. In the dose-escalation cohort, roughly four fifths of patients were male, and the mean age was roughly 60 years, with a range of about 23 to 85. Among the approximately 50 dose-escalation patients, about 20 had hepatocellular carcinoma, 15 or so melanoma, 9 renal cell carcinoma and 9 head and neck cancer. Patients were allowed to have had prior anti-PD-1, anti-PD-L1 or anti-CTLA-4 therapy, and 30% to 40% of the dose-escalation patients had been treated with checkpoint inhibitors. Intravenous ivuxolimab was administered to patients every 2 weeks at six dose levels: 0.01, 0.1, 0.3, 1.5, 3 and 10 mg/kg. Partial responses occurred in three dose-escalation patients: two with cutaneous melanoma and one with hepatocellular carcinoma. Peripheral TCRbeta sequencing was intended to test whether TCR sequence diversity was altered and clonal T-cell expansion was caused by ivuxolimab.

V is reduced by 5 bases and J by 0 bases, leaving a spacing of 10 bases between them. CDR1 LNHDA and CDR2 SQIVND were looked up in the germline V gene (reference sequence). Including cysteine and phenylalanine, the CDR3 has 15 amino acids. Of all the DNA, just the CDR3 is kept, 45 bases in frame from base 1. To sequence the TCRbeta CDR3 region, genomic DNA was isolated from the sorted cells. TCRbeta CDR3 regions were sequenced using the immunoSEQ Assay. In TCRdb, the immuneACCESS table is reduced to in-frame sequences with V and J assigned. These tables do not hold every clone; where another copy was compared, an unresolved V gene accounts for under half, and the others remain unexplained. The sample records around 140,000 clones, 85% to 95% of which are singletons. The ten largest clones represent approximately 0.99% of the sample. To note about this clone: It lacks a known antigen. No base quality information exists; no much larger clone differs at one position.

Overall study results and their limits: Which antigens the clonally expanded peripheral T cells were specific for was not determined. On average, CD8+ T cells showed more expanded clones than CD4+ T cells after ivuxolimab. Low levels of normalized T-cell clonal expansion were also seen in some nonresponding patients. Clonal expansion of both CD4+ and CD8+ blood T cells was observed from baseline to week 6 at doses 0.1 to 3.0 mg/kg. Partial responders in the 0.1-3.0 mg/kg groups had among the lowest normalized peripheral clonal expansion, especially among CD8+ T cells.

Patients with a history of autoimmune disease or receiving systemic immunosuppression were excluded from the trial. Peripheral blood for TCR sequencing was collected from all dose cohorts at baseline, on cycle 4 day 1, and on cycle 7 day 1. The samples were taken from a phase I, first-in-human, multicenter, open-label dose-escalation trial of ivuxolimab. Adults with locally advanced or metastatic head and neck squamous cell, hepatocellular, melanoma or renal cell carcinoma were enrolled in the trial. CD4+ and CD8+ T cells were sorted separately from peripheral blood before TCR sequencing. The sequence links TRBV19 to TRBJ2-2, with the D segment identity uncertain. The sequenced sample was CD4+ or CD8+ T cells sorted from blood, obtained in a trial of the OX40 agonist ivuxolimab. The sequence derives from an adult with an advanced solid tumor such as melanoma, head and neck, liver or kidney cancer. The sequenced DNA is TGTGCCAGTAGTCGGCTGACATCGAACACCGGGGAGCTGTTTTTT. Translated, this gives CASSRLTSNTGELFF.